This T cell receptor (beta chain) was recovered during a study of patients and donors after allogeneic stem cell transplantation. CDR3 length: 14 amino acids. Germline lookup yields CDR1 KGHDR and CDR2 SFDVKD. The V end was cut by 7 bases, the J end by 0 bases, with 11 bases between. TCRdb reprocessed the RT-PCR reads via MiXCR and lists one record per CDR3 protein. Among 800,000 to 1,000,000 distinct CDR3 sequences listed, more than 15% were seen once. The TCR sequence derives from a human donor who was either an allogeneic HSCT recipient or a stem cell or donor lymphocyte infusion donor (not recorded which). It is not recorded whose cells these are; they may come from a transplant donor. Sequencing was done on a sample of blood, either unsorted or a sorted T cell fraction (not recorded which). The chain couples TRBV24-1 to TRBJ1-2; no firm D call. CDR3 residues: CATSATATNYGYTF. The CDR3 DNA is TGTGCCACCAGCGCAACAGCAACTAACTATGGCTACACCTTC.